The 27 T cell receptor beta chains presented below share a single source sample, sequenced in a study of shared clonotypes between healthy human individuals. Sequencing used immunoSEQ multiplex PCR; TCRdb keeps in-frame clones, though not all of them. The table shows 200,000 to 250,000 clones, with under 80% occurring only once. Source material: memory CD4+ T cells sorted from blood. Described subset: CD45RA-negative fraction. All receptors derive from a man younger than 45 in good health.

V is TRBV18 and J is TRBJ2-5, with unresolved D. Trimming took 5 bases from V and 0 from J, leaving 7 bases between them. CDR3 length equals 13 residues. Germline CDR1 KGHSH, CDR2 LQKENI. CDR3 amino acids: CASSVGNQETQYF. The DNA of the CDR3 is TGTGCCAGCTCAGTGGGGAACCAAGAGACCCAGTACTTC.

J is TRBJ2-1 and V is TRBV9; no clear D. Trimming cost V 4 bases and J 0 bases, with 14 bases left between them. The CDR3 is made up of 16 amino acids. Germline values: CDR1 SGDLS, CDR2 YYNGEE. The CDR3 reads CASSQDPSISYNEQFF. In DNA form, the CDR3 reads TGTGCCAGCAGCCAAGATCCGTCGATCTCCTACAATGAGCAGTTCTTC.

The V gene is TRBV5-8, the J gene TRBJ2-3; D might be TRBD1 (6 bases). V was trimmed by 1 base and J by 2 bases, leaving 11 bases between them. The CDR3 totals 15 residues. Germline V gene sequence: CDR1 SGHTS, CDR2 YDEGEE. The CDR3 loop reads CASSLSGQFTDTQYF. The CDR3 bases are TGTGCCAGCAGCTTGTCGGGACAATTCACAGATACGCAGTATTTT.

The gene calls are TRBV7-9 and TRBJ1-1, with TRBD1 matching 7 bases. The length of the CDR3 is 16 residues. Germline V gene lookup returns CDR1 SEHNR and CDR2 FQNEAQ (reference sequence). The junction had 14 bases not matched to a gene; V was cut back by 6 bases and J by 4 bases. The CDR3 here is CASRRRQGGDLTEAFF. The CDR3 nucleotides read TGTGCCAGCAGGCGCCGCCAGGGGGGGGATCTCACTGAAGCTTTCTTT.

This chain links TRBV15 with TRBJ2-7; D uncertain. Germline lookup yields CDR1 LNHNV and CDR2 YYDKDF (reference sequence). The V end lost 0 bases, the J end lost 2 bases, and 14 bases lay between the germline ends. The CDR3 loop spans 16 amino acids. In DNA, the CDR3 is TGTGCCACCAGCAGAGATAGGGCGGCGGCCCCCTACGAGCAGTACTTC. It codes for CATSRDRAAAPYEQYF.

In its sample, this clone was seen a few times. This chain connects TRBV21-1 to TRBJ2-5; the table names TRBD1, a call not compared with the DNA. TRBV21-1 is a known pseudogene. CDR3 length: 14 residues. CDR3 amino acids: CASRSTACERGQYF. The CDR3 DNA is TGTGCCAGCAGATCCACCGCCTGCGAGAGGGGGCAGTACTTC.

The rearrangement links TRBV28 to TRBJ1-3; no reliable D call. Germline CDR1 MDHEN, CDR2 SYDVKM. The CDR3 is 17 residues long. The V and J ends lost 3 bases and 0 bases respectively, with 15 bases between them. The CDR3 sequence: CASSFHGTPHSGNTIYF. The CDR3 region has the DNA TGTGCCAGCAGTTTTCATGGAACTCCTCACTCTGGAAACACCATATATTTT.

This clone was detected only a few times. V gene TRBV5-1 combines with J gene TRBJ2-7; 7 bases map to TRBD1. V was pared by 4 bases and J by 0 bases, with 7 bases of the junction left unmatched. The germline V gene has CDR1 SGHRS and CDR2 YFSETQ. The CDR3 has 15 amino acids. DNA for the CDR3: TGCGCCAGCAGCGAGCCGGGACAGTCCTCCTACGAGCAGTACTTC. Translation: CASSEPGQSSYEQYF.

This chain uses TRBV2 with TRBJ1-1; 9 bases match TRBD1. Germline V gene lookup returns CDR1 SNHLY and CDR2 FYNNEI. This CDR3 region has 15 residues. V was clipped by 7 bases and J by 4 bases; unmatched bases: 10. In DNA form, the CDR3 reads TGTGCCAGCAATCAAGGACAGGGGAGATCCACTGAAGCTTTCTTT. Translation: CASNQGQGRSTEAFF.

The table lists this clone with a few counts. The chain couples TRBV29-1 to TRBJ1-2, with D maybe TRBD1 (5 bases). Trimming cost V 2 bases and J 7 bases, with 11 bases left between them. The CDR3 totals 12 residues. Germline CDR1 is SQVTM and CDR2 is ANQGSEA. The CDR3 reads CSVETGGGGYTF. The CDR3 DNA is TGCAGCGTTGAAACGGGGGGTGGTGGCTACACCTTC.

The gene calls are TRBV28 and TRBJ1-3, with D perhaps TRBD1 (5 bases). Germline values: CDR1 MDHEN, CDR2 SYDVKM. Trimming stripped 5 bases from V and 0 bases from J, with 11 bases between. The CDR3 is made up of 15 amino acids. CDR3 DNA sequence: TGTGCCAGCAGTCTGGGGGGGGTCTCTGGAAACACCATATATTTT. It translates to CASSLGGVSGNTIYF. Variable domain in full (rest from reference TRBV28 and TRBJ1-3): DVKVTQSSRYLVKRTGEKVFLECVQDMDHENMFWYRQDPGLGLRLIYFSYDVKMKEKGDIPEGYSVSREKKERFSLILESASTNQTSMYLCASSLGGVSGNTIYFGEGSWLTVV.

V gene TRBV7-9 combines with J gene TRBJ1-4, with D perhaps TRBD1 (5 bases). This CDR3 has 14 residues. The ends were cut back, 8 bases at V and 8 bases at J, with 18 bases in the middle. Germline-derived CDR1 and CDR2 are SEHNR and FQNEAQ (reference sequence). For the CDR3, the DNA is TGTGCCAGCGGCACATTGGGGGGAGGGGAAAAACTGTTTTTT. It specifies CASGTLGGGEKLFF. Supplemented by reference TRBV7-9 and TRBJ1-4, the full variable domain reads DTGVSQNPRHKITKRGQNVTFRCDPISEHNRLYWYRQTLGQGPEFLTYFQNEAQLEKSRLLSDRFSAERPKGSFSTLEIQRTEQGDSAMYLCASGTLGGGEKLFFGSGTQLSVL.

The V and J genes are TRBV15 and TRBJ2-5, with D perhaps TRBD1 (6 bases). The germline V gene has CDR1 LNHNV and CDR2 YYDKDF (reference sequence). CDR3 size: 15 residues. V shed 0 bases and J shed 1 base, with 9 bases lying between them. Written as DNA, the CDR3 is TGTGCCACCAGCAGAGATCGGACAGTCCAAGAGACCCAGTACTTC. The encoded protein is CATSRDRTVQETQYF.

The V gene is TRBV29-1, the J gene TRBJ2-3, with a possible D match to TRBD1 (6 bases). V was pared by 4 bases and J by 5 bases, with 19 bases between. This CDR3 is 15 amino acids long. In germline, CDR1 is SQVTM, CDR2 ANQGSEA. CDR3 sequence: CSVARDKTTEDTQYF. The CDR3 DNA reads TGCAGCGTTGCCCGGGACAAAACCACTGAAGATACGCAGTATTTT.

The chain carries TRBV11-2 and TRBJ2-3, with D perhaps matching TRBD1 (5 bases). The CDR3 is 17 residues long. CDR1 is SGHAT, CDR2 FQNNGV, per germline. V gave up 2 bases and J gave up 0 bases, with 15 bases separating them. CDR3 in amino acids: CASSLRGAPHSTDTQYF. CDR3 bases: TGTGCCAGCAGCTTAAGGGGTGCTCCGCATAGCACAGATACGCAGTATTTT.

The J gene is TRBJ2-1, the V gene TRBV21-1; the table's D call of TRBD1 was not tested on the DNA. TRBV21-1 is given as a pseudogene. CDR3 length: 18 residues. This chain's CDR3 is CASSTRDRGREDYNEQFF. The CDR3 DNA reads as TGTGCCAGCAGCACCCGGGACAGGGGCCGGGAGGACTACAATGAGCAGTTCTTC.

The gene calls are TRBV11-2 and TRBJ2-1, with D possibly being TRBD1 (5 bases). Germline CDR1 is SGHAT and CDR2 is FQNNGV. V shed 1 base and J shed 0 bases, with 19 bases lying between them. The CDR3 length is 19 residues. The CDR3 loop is CASSLVQGWRKTSYNEQFF. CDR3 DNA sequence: TGTGCCAGCAGCTTAGTTCAGGGATGGCGCAAAACCTCCTACAATGAGCAGTTCTTC. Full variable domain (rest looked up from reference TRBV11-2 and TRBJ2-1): EAGVAQSPRYKIIEKRQSVAFWCNPISGHATLYWYQQILGQGPKLLIQFQNNGVVDDSQLPKDRFSAERLKGVDSTLKIQPAKLEDSAVYLCASSLVQGWRKTSYNEQFFGPGTRLTVL.

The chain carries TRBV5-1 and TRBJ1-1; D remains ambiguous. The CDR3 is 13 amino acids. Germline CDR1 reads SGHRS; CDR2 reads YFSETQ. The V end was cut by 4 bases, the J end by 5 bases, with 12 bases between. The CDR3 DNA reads TGCGCCAGCAGCGAGCCCTCAAGGACTGAAGCTTTCTTT. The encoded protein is CASSEPSRTEAFF.

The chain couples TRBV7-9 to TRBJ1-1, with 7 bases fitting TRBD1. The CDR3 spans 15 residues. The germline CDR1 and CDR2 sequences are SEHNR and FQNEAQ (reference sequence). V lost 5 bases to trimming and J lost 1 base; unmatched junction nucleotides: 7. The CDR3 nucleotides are TGTGCCAGCAGCGAGGGGGCAGGAACGAACACTGAAGCTTTCTTT. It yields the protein CASSEGAGTNTEAFF.

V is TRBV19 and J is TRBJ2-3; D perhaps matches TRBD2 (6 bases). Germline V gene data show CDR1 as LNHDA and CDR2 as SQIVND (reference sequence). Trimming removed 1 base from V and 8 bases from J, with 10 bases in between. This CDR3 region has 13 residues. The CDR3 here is CASSIGRESTQYF. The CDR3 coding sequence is TGTGCCAGTAGTATAGGGAGGGAGTCTACGCAGTATTTT.

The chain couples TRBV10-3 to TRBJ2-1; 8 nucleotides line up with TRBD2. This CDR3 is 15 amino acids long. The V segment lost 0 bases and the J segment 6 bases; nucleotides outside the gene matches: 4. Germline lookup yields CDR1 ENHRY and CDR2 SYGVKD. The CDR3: CAISESSGISNEQFF. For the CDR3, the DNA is TGTGCCATCAGTGAGTCTAGCGGGATTAGCAATGAGCAGTTCTTC.

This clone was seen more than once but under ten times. DNA for the CDR3: TGTGCCAGCAGCTCCGACACGGGAGGCGAGCAGTTCTTC. This gives the protein CASSSDTGGEQFF. This chain links TRBV7-2 with TRBJ2-1, with 7 bases matching TRBD2. This CDR3 has 13 residues. The germline V gene encodes CDR1 SGHTA and CDR2 FQGNSA. V was pared by 4 bases and J by 10 bases, with 7 bases of the junction left unmatched.

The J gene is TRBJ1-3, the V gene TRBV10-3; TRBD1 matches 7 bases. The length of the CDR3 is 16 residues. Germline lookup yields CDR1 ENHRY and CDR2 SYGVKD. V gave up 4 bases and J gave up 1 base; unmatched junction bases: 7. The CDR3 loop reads CAISGFSGGSGNTIYF. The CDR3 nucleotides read TGTGCCATCAGTGGGTTCTCAGGGGGATCTGGAAACACCATATATTTT.

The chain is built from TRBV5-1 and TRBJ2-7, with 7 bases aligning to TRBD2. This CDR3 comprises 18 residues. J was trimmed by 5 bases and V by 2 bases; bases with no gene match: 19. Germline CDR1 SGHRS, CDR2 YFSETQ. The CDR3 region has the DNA TGCGCCAGCAGCTTTTTGACCCACGGAGCGGGAATTACCAACGAGCAGTACTTC. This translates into CASSFLTHGAGITNEQYF.

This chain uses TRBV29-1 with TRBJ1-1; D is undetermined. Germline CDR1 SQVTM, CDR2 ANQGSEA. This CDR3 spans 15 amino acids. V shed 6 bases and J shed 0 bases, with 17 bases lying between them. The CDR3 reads CSVTAGWAMNTEAFF. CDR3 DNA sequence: TGCAGCGTGACGGCGGGGTGGGCTATGAACACTGAAGCTTTCTTT.

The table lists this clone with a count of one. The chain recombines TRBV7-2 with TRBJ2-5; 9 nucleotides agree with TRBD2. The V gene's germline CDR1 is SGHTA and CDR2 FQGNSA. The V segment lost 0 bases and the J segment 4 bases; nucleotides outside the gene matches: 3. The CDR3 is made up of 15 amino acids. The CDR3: CASSLATSGVETQYF. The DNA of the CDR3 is TGTGCCAGCAGCTTAGCGACTAGCGGAGTAGAGACCCAGTACTTC.

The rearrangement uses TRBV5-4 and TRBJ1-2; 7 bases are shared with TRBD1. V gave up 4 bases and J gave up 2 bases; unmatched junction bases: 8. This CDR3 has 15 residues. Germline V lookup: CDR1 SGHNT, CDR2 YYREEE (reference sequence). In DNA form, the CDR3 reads TGTGCCAGCAGCCTAGGACAGGCTCCAAACTATGGCTACACCTTC. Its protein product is CASSLGQAPNYGYTF.